This TCR beta chain emerged from a study of blood T cells in healthy people across ages. As to this clonotype: The antigen is unknown.

Whole-study findings and limits: Unsorted PBMCs prevented conclusive naive versus antigen-experienced comparison. Unknown donor CMV status possibly confounded expanded clonotype changes. Roughly linear age-related decline in beta diversity appeared, significant by age 40.

The CDR3 runs 15 residues. CDR1 is SQVTM and CDR2 is ANQGSEA in the germline V gene. V was clipped by 3 bases and J by 7 bases; unmatched bases: 10. For the second PCR, which ran for roughly 7 to 11 cycles, a sample-barcoded 5' primer and a J-beta primer mix were used. TCRdb processed the 5' RACE reads anew with MiXCR; each CDR3 protein has one entry. The profile shows 890,000 or so distinct CDR3 sequences, approximately 67% of them singletons. This clonotype was obtained from a young man in good health. Sequenced sample: blood. This chain links TRBV29-1 with TRBJ1-4; 8 positions agree with TRBD1. The CDR3 DNA reads TGCAGCGTTGAGAGGAGAGGAACAGGGGGTGAAAAACTGTTTTTT. This sequence encodes CSVERRGTGGEKLFF.